These T cell receptor beta chains were read from a single sample in a study of CXCR3-negative and CXCR3-positive naive CD8 T cells. TCRdb re-called the 5' RACE reads; one entry per CDR3 protein, DNA not given. Its table records tens of thousands of distinct CDR3 sequences. The sequencing sample was made of naive CXCR3+ CD8+ T cells from blood. These receptors originate from a human donor in good health. Some clones in this sample may be carry-over from other donors' samples. Both conserved end residues are part of each CDR3.

>TRBJ2-7|TRBV28
CAVQRGLAGAYEQYF
>TRBJ2-7|TRBV27
CASSSTGARSYEQYF
>TRBJ1-5|TRBV7-9
CASSLAFKAGEVNQPQHF
>TRBJ2-1|TRBV29-1
CSVESGPNTYNEQFF
>TRBJ2-3|TRBV10-3
CAISESPGKGADTQYF
>TRBJ2-1|TRBV29-1
CSVFPGARNEQFF
>TRBJ2-6|TRBV12-3/TRBV12-4
CASSPTLGANVLTF
>TRBJ2-7|TRBV7-8
CASSLDGQTYEQYF
>TRBJ2-7|TRBV6-5
CASSYSHSSGEFYEQYF
>TRBJ2-1|TRBV3-1
CASSQGPGTASYNEQFF
>TRBJ1-1|TRBV27
CATQGQRGNTEAFF
>TRBJ2-7|TRBV27
CASSTTENFSYEQYF
>TRBJ1-1|TRBV20-1
CSARDLFSDTEAFF
>TRBJ2-1|TRBV28
CASSEGNQGDEQFF
>TRBJ2-5|TRBV7-8
CASGQTQETQYF
>TRBJ1-1|TRBV6-4
CASSDILTEAFF
>TRBJ1-2|TRBV4-2
CPSSPEQGQGANGYTF
>TRBJ2-7|TRBV12-3/TRBV12-4
CASSLYERVQGQYF
>TRBJ2-5|TRBV7-6
CASSTLPPQDSGYQETQYF
>TRBJ2-3|TRBV12-3/TRBV12-4
CASSPGTGGKYF
>TRBJ1-2|TRBV29-1
CSGIADTYGYTF
>TRBJ2-5|TRBV28
CASSSDFWGTETQYF
>TRBJ2-1|TRBV9
CTSSVVVGPAYNEQFF
>TRBJ2-1|TRBV18
CASSPRPTTDNEQFF
>TRBJ1-4|TRBV29-1
CSVLGQNEKLFF
>TRBJ2-5|TRBV28
CASRNSETQYF
>TRBJ2-7|TRBV29-1
CSAVAEGQGSYEQYF
>TRBJ2-2|TRBV21-1
CASSPTIPSNTGELFF
>TRBJ2-7|TRBV2
CASSGTGVYEQYF
>TRBJ2-3|TRBV7-8
CASSGTVTDTQYF
>TRBJ2-7|TRBV7-9
CASSIRDSLLREQYF
>TRBJ1-1|TRBV11-2
CASSLRVDTEAFF
>TRBJ2-7|TRBV7-9
CASSLETRDGSEGEQYF
>TRBJ2-1|TRBV29-1
CSVDGTYNEQFF
>TRBJ1-2|TRBV28
CASSLDGNYGYTF
>TRBJ2-2|TRBV6-5
CASSELAGANTGELFF
>TRBJ2-1|TRBV30
CACSYWSSDEQFF
>TRBJ2-7|TRBV15
CATSRARQTYEQYF
>TRBJ2-1|TRBV4-1
CASNEGSGDYNEQFF
>TRBJ2-1|TRBV4-3
CASSQDPRLAGGNEQFF
>TRBJ1-2|TRBV4-1
CASSQEDSASFNYGYTF
>TRBJ2-7|TRBV11-2
CASTHPSDRDSYEQYF
>TRBJ2-1|TRBV4-1
CASSLGPSVYNEQFF
>TRBJ2-6|TRBV11-3
CASSVSGANVLTF
>TRBJ1-1|TRBV15
CATSARGQPNTEAFF
>TRBJ2-3|TRBV28
CASSTRDRGTDTQYF
>TRBJ1-2|TRBV4-3
CASSPALGSYGYTF
>TRBJ2-3|TRBV5-1
CASSHGDTQYF
>TRBJ2-7|TRBV5-1
CASSPLAGHEQYF
>TRBJ1-2|TRBV7-3
CASSPTGTGAYGYTF
>TRBJ2-7|TRBV28
CASSWGTGEQYF
>TRBJ2-6|TRBV7-2
CASSPDRVGANVLTF
>TRBJ2-7|TRBV29-1
CSVFRTDSYEQYF
>TRBJ2-1|TRBV14
CASSQFSSYEQFF
>TRBJ2-7|TRBV27
CASSLVGGPISYEQYF